A selection of T cell receptor beta chains follows, all from one sample in a study of shared clonotypes between healthy human individuals. Profiled with immunoSEQ multiplex PCR; TCRdb holds only in-frame clones, not every one. The sample has approximately 2.4 million clones; approximately 94% are singletons. The sequencing sample was made of naive CD4+ T cells sorted from blood. The receptors here all came from a man aged 18-30 years in good health. Both conserved end residues are part of each CDR3. Each record gives: V gene, J gene, D gene, CDR3 protein, CDR3 DNA. A D gene is named only where the DNA matches it firmly.

TRBV30	TRBJ2-5	TRBD2	CAWGEGWQETQYF	TGTGCCTGGGGGGAGGGGTGGCAAGAGACCCAGTACTTC
TRBV7-9	TRBJ2-1	TRBD2	CASRVSSGSMFF	TGTGCCAGCAGGGTTTCTAGCGGGAGTATGTTCTTC
TRBV18	TRBJ1-4	.	CASSEGNTEKLFF	TGTGCCAGCTCAGAGGGGAACACTGAAAAACTGTTTTTT
TRBV5-1	TRBJ1-1	TRBD1	CASSLRTGFGTEAFF	TGCGCCAGCAGCCTCCGGACAGGGTTTGGAACTGAAGCTTTCTTT
TRBV27	TRBJ2-1	TRBD2	CASTQRGTSGVRSYNEQFF	TGTGCCAGCACCCAAAGAGGGACTAGCGGGGTAAGGTCCTACAATGAGCAGTTCTTC
TRBV10-1	TRBJ2-3	.	CASSEGSGDTDTQYF	TGCGCCAGCAGTGAGGGAAGCGGTGACACAGATACGCAGTATTTT
TRBV11-2	TRBJ2-7	TRBD2	CASSSRGVYEQYF	TGTGCCAGCAGCTCCCGGGGGGTGTACGAGCAGTACTTC
TRBV7-2	TRBJ1-5	.	CASSLNPYNRDQPQHF	TGTGCCAGCAGCTTAAATCCGTACAATCGGGATCAGCCCCAGCATTTT
TRBV28	TRBJ1-6	TRBD1	CASSLTGDNSPLHF	TGTGCCAGCAGCCTGACAGGGGATAATTCACCCCTCCACTTT
TRBV30	TRBJ1-4	.	CACPKEESREKLFF	TGTGCCTGCCCGAAGGAGGAGAGTCGGGAAAAACTGTTTTTT